These 21 T cell receptor beta chains were sequenced from one sample in a study of T cell responses to AZD1222 COVID-19 vaccine. Sequencing was performed with immunoSEQ multiplex PCR; in TCRdb, only in-frame clones are kept and a portion is missing. Of 200,000 to 250,000 clones in the sample, around 94% were seen once. Here the sequenced sample was peripheral blood, taken 28 days after the second dose of the MenACWY control vaccine. The receptors come from an adult who received the MenACWY meningococcal vaccine as a control.

CDR3 coding DNA: TGTGCCAGCAGTTACGAGTACAGCAGTAACCCCGGGGAGCTGTTTTTT. This codes for CASSYEYSSNPGELFF. The V gene is TRBV6-5, the J gene TRBJ2-2; D unresolved. Trimming pared 2 bases from V and 6 bases from J, leaving 16 bases between. This CDR3 contains 16 residues. Germline lookup yields CDR1 MNHEY and CDR2 SVGAGI.

The chain employs TRBV9 and TRBJ1-1; D not resolved. There are 11 residues in the CDR3. Trimming cost V 0 bases and J 7 bases, with 4 bases left between them. Germline CDR1 and CDR2: SGDLS and YYNGEE. CDR3 protein: CASSVGDEAFF. The CDR3 DNA follows: TGTGCCAGCAGCGTAGGGGATGAAGCTTTCTTT.

DNA of the CDR3: TGTGCCAGCAGTCCTAATCTCCGGGACCCAAGAAGGAACACTGAAGCTTTCTTT. Encoded protein: CASSPNLRDPRRNTEAFF. The rearrangement joins TRBV7-9 to TRBJ1-1; D possibly corresponds to TRBD1 (5 bases). V lost 6 bases to trimming and J lost 1 base, with 24 bases between them. The CDR3 is 18 amino acids. Germline V lookup: CDR1 SEHNR, CDR2 FQNEAQ (reference sequence).

The chain joins TRBV11-2 to TRBJ1-5, with 8 positions matching TRBD1. CDR1 SGHAT and CDR2 FQNNGV come from the germline V gene. CDR3 size: 15 residues. The ends lost 5 bases at V and 4 bases at J; junction bases unmatched: 7. In DNA form, the CDR3 reads TGTGCCAGCAGCGTCGACAGGGGCAGGAATCAGCCCCAGCATTTT. Its translation is CASSVDRGRNQPQHF.

The V call is TRBV29-1, the J call TRBJ1-2; D is perhaps TRBD1 (6 bases). Per the germline V gene, CDR1 is SQVTM and CDR2 is ANQGSEA. This CDR3 has 12 amino acids. V lost 7 bases, J lost 7 bases, and 16 bases lay in between. This CDR3 reads CSADRPEAGYTF. The CDR3 DNA reads TGCAGCGCCGACAGGCCGGAAGCTGGCTACACCTTC.

The chain couples TRBV4-3 to TRBJ1-4; D gene unclear. V gave up 0 bases and J gave up 5 bases, with 10 bases separating them. Looked up from germline, CDR1 is LGHNA and CDR2 is YSLEER. The CDR3 sequence is 15 residues long. In nucleotides, the CDR3 is TGCGCCAGCAGCCAAGATACGATTCGGAATGAAAAACTGTTTTTT. Translation: CASSQDTIRNEKLFF.

The chain joins TRBV6-2 or TRBV6-3 to TRBJ2-7; 14 nucleotides agree with TRBD2. CDR3 length equals 17 residues. The germline V gene encodes CDR1 MNHEY and CDR2 SVGEGT. The ends lost 6 bases at V and 2 bases at J; junction bases unmatched: 9. The CDR3 DNA is TGTGCCAGCAGCCGCCCGGGACTAGCGGGAGCACCCTACGAGCAGTACTTC. Its translation: CASSRPGLAGAPYEQYF.

The chain employs TRBV4-2 and TRBJ2-5, with 7 bases aligning to TRBD1. The germline V gene encodes CDR1 LGHNA and CDR2 YNFKEQ. Unmatched junction bases numbered 2, after V lost 4 bases and J lost 3 bases. The CDR3 sequence is 13 residues long. This CDR3 reads CASSPTGKETQYF. CDR3 nucleotide sequence: TGTGCCAGCAGCCCGACAGGGAAAGAGACCCAGTACTTC.

CDR3 DNA: TGTGCCACCAGTGACCACCAGACAGAACCCTACGAGCAGTACTTC. Translating gives CATSDHQTEPYEQYF. The chain carries TRBV24-1 and TRBJ2-7; perhaps TRBD1 as D (5 bases). This CDR3 spans 15 amino acids. Trimming took off 4 bases at V and 2 bases at J, with 14 bases between the two ends. Germline CDR1 reads KGHDR; CDR2 reads SFDVKD.

Only one count was recorded for this clone. The rearrangement joins TRBV27 to TRBJ1-6; D is uncertain. Germline lookup yields CDR1 MNHEY and CDR2 SMNVEV (reference sequence). The V end was cut by 6 bases, the J end by 6 bases, with 18 bases between. The CDR3 loop spans 16 amino acids. CDR3 sequence (DNA): TGTGCCAGCAGCTCGGGCAGGACGTATGGTAATTCACCCCTCCACTTT. This codes for CASSSGRTYGNSPLHF.

The chain carries TRBV6-5 and TRBJ1-2; TRBD1 aligns across 7 bases. Trimming removed 6 bases from V and 2 bases from J; junction bases left unmatched: 9. This CDR3 region has 15 residues. Per germline, CDR1 MNHEY and CDR2 SVGAGI. The CDR3 is CASRPRDSPNYGYTF. CDR3 bases: TGTGCCAGCAGACCCCGGGACAGCCCCAACTATGGCTACACCTTC.

The chain links TRBV27 to TRBJ2-2, with D possibly matching TRBD1 (8 bases). CDR3 length equals 16 residues. Germline CDR1 MNHEY, CDR2 SMNVEV (reference sequence). Trimming removed 3 bases from V and 4 bases from J, with 15 bases in between. The CDR3 sequence is CASSFRTGGVTGELFF. The CDR3 DNA is TGTGCCAGCAGTTTTCGAACAGGGGGGGTCACCGGGGAGCTGTTTTTT.

As for this clone: Germline and junction disagree at one end, which may indicate a read error. The chain joins TRBV12-3 or TRBV12-4 to TRBJ2-1; no reliable D call. CDR3 length: 10 residues. The CDR3 reads CAVGYNEQFF. Here the CDR3 DNA reads TGCGCGGTGGGGTACAATGAGCAGTTCTTC.

The chain links TRBV24-1 to TRBJ2-5; 7 bases agree with TRBD1. Trimming at V came to 7 bases and at J to 5 bases, leaving 12 bases not matched to a gene. Germline CDR1 is KGHDR and CDR2 is SFDVKD. CDR3 length: 15 residues. Written as DNA, the CDR3 is TGTGCCACCAGCAAGGGACAGTTTACTGGGGAGACCCAGTACTTC. Protein product: CATSKGQFTGETQYF.

With respect to this clone: At one boundary the junction diverges from the germline segment, which might be a read error. The chain has TRBV7-3 and TRBJ2-7; the D is unclear. The CDR3 is 13 residues long. Germline values: CDR1 SGHTA, CDR2 FQGTGA. The CDR3 nucleotides are TGTGCCAGCAGCCTAACTAACTCCTACGAGCAGTACTTC. This sequence encodes CASSLTNSYEQYF. Full variable domain (remainder filled in from reference TRBV7-3 and TRBJ2-7): GAGVSQTPSNKVTEKGKYVELRCDPISGHTALYWYRQSLGQGPEFLIYFQGTGAADDSGLPNDRFFAVRPEGSVSTLKIQRTERGDSAVYLCASSLTNSYEQYFGPGTRLTVT.

The chain links TRBV24-1 to TRBJ2-7, with 10 bases aligning to TRBD1. With V trimmed by 3 bases and J by 3 bases, 4 bases remained unmatched. In germline, CDR1 is KGHDR, CDR2 SFDVKD. CDR3 length equals 15 residues. CDR3 DNA: TGTGCCACCAGTGATGCCGGGACAGGGGACTACGAGCAGTACTTC. The encoded protein is CATSDAGTGDYEQYF.

The V call is TRBV6-2 or TRBV6-3, the J call TRBJ1-4; possible D gene TRBD1, 5 bases. The CDR3 runs 14 residues. Trimming pared 4 bases from V and 6 bases from J, leaving 12 bases between. Per the germline V gene, CDR1 is MNHEY and CDR2 is SVGEGT. The CDR3 spells CASSLRQGYEKLFF. Written as DNA, the CDR3 is TGTGCCAGCAGTTTACGGCAGGGTTATGAAAAACTGTTTTTT.

The table lists this clone with a few counts. The J gene is TRBJ2-7, the V gene TRBV3-1 (or the pseudogene TRBV3-2), with D unclear. The V gene lost 0 bases and the J gene lost 4 bases, with 7 bases spanning the gap. The CDR3 has 13 amino acids. Germline-derived CDR1 and CDR2 are LGHDT and YNNKEL (reference sequence). The CDR3 spells CASSQEHGYEQYF. CDR3 bases: TGTGCCAGCAGCCAAGAACACGGTTACGAGCAGTACTTC.

J is TRBJ2-3 and V is TRBV28; 9 bases match TRBD2. This CDR3 contains 14 residues. The junction had 2 bases not matched to a gene; V was cut back by 6 bases and J by 1 base. Germline loops: CDR1 MDHEN, CDR2 SYDVKM. The chain's CDR3 is CASRLAGGTDTQYF. The CDR3, as DNA: TGTGCCAGCAGACTAGCGGGTGGCACAGATACGCAGTATTTT. Using reference TRBV28 and TRBJ2-3 for the parts outside the CDR3, the full variable domain is DVKVTQSSRYLVKRTGEKVFLECVQDMDHENMFWYRQDPGLGLRLIYFSYDVKMKEKGDIPEGYSVSREKKERFSLILESASTNQTSMYLCASRLAGGTDTQYFGPGTRLTVL.

The chain joins TRBV30 to TRBJ1-4; 8 bases are a match to TRBD1. The CDR3 sequence is 16 residues long. CDR1 is GTSNPN and CDR2 is SVGIG in the germline V gene (reference sequence). The V segment lost 2 bases and the J segment 5 bases; nucleotides outside the gene matches: 10. CDR3 sequence: CAWSPNLTGANEKLFF. The CDR3 nucleotides are TGTGCCTGGAGTCCCAACTTGACAGGGGCAAATGAAAAACTGTTTTTT. The variable domain in full, with the rest retrieved from reference TRBV30 and TRBJ1-4, is SQTIHQWPATLVQPVGSPLSLECTVEGTSNPNLYWYRQAAGRGLQLLFYSVGIGQISSEVPQNLSASRPQDRQFILSSKKLLLSDSGFYLCAWSPNLTGANEKLFFGSGTQLSVL.

J is TRBJ1-1 and V is TRBV5-1, with a tentative D call TRBD1 (5 bases). V was clipped by 0 bases and J by 4 bases, with 7 bases between them. The CDR3 runs 13 residues. Per the germline V gene, CDR1 is SGHRS and CDR2 is YFSETQ. CDR3 nucleotide sequence: TGCGCCAGCAGCTTGGAAGGGACCACTGAAGCTTTCTTT. It yields the protein CASSLEGTTEAFF.